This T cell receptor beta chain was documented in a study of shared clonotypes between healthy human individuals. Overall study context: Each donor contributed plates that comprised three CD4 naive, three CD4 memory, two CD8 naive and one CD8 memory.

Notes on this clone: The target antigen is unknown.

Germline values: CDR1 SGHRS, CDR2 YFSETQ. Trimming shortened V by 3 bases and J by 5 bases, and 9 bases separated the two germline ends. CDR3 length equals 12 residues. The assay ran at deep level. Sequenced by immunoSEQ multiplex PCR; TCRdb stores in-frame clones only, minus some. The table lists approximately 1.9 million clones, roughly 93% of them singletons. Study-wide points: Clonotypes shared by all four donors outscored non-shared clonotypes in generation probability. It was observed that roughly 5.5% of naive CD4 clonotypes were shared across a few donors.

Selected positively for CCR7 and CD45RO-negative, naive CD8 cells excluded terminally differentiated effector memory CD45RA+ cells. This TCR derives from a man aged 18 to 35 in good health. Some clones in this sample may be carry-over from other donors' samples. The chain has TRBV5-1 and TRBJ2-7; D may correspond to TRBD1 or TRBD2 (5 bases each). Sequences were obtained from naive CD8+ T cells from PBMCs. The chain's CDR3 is CASSSVGDEQYF. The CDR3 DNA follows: TGCGCCAGCAGCTCAGTGGGGGACGAGCAGTACTTC.